The 29 T cell receptor beta chains below were found in one sample sequenced in a study of CD8 T cells in ankylosing spondylitis. General study points: In ankylosing spondylitis blood, a motif of eight highly homologous TCR beta variants appeared characteristic.

These receptors have no identified antigens. TCRdb reprocessed the 5' RACE reads with MiXCR, giving one entry per CDR3 protein. The table includes a few hundred thousand distinct CDR3 sequences, around 16% detected once. Sequenced material: blood, either unsorted or a sorted T cell fraction (not recorded which). Receptor source: a male donor with ankylosing spondylitis.

This clonotype was observed a few times. The rearrangement uses TRBV5-1 and TRBJ2-7; no firm D call. The V gene lost 2 bases and the J gene lost 4 bases, with 7 bases spanning the gap. From germline, CDR1 is SGHRS and CDR2 YFSETQ. This CDR3 is 12 amino acids long. In nucleotides, the CDR3 is TGCGCCAGCAGCTTTCTTGGTTACGAGCAGTACTTC. Its translation is CASSFLGYEQYF.

V gene TRBV2 combines with J gene TRBJ2-2; 11 bases line up with TRBD2. V gave up 6 bases and J gave up 6 bases; unmatched junction bases: 6. Germline V gives CDR1 SNHLY, CDR2 FYNNEI. This CDR3 contains 15 residues. CDR3 sequence: CASSLAGGVPGELFF. The CDR3 nucleotides read TGTGCCAGCAGCCTAGCGGGAGGTGTCCCCGGGGAGCTGTTTTTT. Complete variable domain (other parts from reference TRBV2 and TRBJ2-2): EPEVTQTPSHQVTQMGQEVILRCVPISNHLYFYWYRQILGQKVEFLVSFYNNEISEKSEIFDDQFSVERPDGSNFTLKIRSTKLEDSAMYFCASSLAGGVPGELFFGEGSRLTVL.

V and J are TRBV29-1 and TRBJ1-2, with TRBD1 identical over 7 bases. In germline, CDR1 is SQVTM, CDR2 ANQGSEA. J lost 3 bases, V lost 7 bases, and 2 bases had no gene match. The CDR3 loop spans 11 amino acids. CDR3 sequence reads: CSAQGDYGYTF. CDR3 nucleotides: TGCAGCGCCCAGGGGGACTATGGCTACACCTTC. The complete variable domain, with remaining parts taken from reference TRBV29-1 and TRBJ1-2, reads SAVISQKPSRDICQRGTSLTIQCQVDSQVTMMFWYRQQPGQSLTLIATANQGSEATYESGFVIDKFPISRPNLTFSTLTVSNMSPEDSSIYLCSAQGDYGYTFGSGTRLTVV.

This clonotype was counted many times. The V and J genes are TRBV5-1 and TRBJ1-2; weak D call: TRBD1 (6 bases). V shed 0 bases and J shed 5 bases, with 14 bases lying between them. This CDR3 has 15 residues. Germline CDR1 reads SGHRS; CDR2 reads YFSETQ. The CDR3 coding sequence is TGCGCCAGCAGCTTGGTTAGGGGGAGCTATTATGGCTACACCTTC. Its translation: CASSLVRGSYYGYTF.

The chain is built from TRBV4-1 and TRBJ2-1; 12 bases map to TRBD2. Unmatched junction bases numbered 8, after V lost 5 bases and J lost 0 bases. CDR3 length: 18 amino acids. The germline V gene encodes CDR1 MGHRA and CDR2 YSYEKL. CDR3 sequence (DNA): TGCGCCAGCAGCGCCCGGACTAGCGGGGAGAGCTCCTACAATGAGCAGTTCTTC. It codes for CASSARTSGESSYNEQFF.

The genes are TRBV6-1 and TRBJ2-3, with D unclear. Germline V gene sequence: CDR1 MNHNS, CDR2 SASEGT. There are 14 residues in the CDR3. V lost 2 bases and J lost 6, with 12 bases in between. DNA of the CDR3: TGTGCCAGCAGTGAAAAGGGCGAGGTGGATACGCAGTATTTT. It is translated as CASSEKGEVDTQYF.

The rearrangement joins TRBV7-9 to TRBJ2-1; D perhaps matches TRBD2 (6 bases). The CDR3 contains 14 residues. The germline V gene encodes CDR1 SEHNR and CDR2 FQNEAQ (reference sequence). Trimming stripped 5 bases from V and 2 bases from J, with 10 bases between. The CDR3 nucleotides read TGTGCCAGCAGCGGCGGGGCAACCTACAATGAGCAGTTCTTC. Protein product: CASSGGATYNEQFF.

The J gene is TRBJ2-7, the V gene TRBV29-1; 7 bases fit TRBD2. The CDR3 consists of 16 residues. The germline gives CDR1 SQVTM, CDR2 ANQGSEA. The V gene end was trimmed by 1 base and the J gene end by 0 bases; junction bases not matched to a gene: 9. This chain's CDR3 is CSVEVQSSGPSYEQYF. DNA of the CDR3: TGCAGCGTTGAAGTCCAGAGTAGCGGGCCCTCCTACGAGCAGTACTTC.

This clonotype has only a few counts. The chain recombines TRBV12-3 or TRBV12-4 with TRBJ1-1; TRBD1 matches 7 bases. The CDR3 is made up of 12 amino acids. V gave up 4 bases and J gave up 9 bases; unmatched junction bases: 5. The CDR3 here is CASSYGQDKAFF. CDR3 nucleotides: TGTGCCAGCAGTTACGGACAGGATAAAGCTTTCTTT.

This clonotype was seen a few times. The chain couples TRBV4-2 to TRBJ2-2; no reliable D call. Germline-derived CDR1 and CDR2 are LGHNA and YNFKEQ. The CDR3 is 15 amino acids. Trimming stripped 0 bases from V and 6 bases from J, with 11 bases between. CDR3 nucleotides: TGTGCCAGCAGCCAAGATAACCCCCTCGCCGGGGAGCTGTTTTTT. As protein: CASSQDNPLAGELFF.

This clonotype was found a few times. This rearrangement joins TRBV6-1 to TRBJ2-3; 8 nucleotides line up with TRBD1. V lost 6 bases, J lost 3 bases, and 5 bases stayed unmatched. The CDR3 is made up of 14 amino acids. Germline assignment: CDR1 MNHNS and CDR2 SASEGT. CDR3 bases: TGTGCCAGCAGCCCTCGGACAGGGACAGATACGCAGTATTTT. Translating gives CASSPRTGTDTQYF.

In this sample, this clonotype turned up a few times. The V gene is TRBV4-1, the J gene TRBJ2-1, with D tentatively TRBD1 (6 bases). Germline V CDR1 and CDR2: MGHRA, YSYEKL. V was trimmed by 2 bases and J by 0 bases, leaving 17 bases between them. The CDR3 runs to 18 residues. The CDR3 DNA reads as TGCGCCAGCAGCCAAAGCCCAGGGGTAGAAAGCTCCTACAATGAGCAGTTCTTC. This encodes CASSQSPGVESSYNEQFF.

This chain uses TRBV4-1 with TRBJ1-6; tentative D call: TRBD1 (6 bases). Trimming removed 0 bases at V and 6 bases at J, with 12 bases between. The CDR3 has 16 amino acids. The germline V gene encodes CDR1 MGHRA and CDR2 YSYEKL. The CDR3 sequence: CASSQEVGAGNSPLHF. In DNA, the CDR3 is TGCGCCAGCAGCCAAGAAGTGGGGGCTGGTAATTCACCCCTCCACTTT.

This clonotype is medium-sized within its sample. This chain connects TRBV7-3 to TRBJ2-3; D is possibly TRBD2 (6 bases). CDR1 is SGHTA and CDR2 is FQGTGA in the germline V gene. The length of the CDR3 is 15 residues. The ends were cut back, 1 base at V and 1 base at J, with 9 bases in the middle. The CDR3 loop reads CASSLIGGGTDTQYF. The CDR3 coding sequence is TGTGCCAGCAGCTTAATCGGAGGGGGCACAGATACGCAGTATTTT. The full variable domain, rest sourced from reference TRBV7-3 and TRBJ2-3, is GAGVSQTPSNKVTEKGKYVELRCDPISGHTALYWYRQSLGQGPEFLIYFQGTGAADDSGLPNDRFFAVRPEGSVSTLKIQRTERGDSAVYLCASSLIGGGTDTQYFGPGTRLTVL.

CDR3 amino acids: CASSSPRDRYYEQYF. The CDR3 DNA reads as TGTGCCAGCAGCTCCCCCCGGGACAGATACTACGAGCAGTACTTC. This chain connects TRBV11-2 to TRBJ2-7; 7 bases agree with TRBD1. The CDR3 spans 15 residues. V shed 4 bases and J 3 bases; nucleotides not matched to a gene: 9. From germline, CDR1 is SGHAT and CDR2 FQNNGV. The full variable domain, with the rest looked up from reference TRBV11-2 and TRBJ2-7, is EAGVAQSPRYKIIEKRQSVAFWCNPISGHATLYWYQQILGQGPKLLIQFQNNGVVDDSQLPKDRFSAERLKGVDSTLKIQPAKLEDSAVYLCASSSPRDRYYEQYFGPGTRLTVT.

This clonotype was recorded a few times. DNA for the CDR3: TGTGCCAGCAGCCCCAATAGCAACGAGCAGTACTTC. Translation: CASSPNSNEQYF. This chain connects TRBV11-1 to TRBJ2-7; the D is unclear. This CDR3 contains 12 residues. Per germline, CDR1 SGHAT and CDR2 FQDESV (reference sequence). The V end lost 5 bases, the J end lost 5 bases, and 10 bases lay between the germline ends.

V gene TRBV27 combines with J gene TRBJ2-3, with 10 bases that match TRBD2. The CDR3 is 16 amino acids. Germline trimming cut 5 bases from V and 4 bases from J; bases unmatched to any gene: 9. The germline CDR1 and CDR2 sequences are MNHEY and SMNVEV (reference sequence). Written as DNA, the CDR3 is TGTGCCAGCAGTCCCCTGGGAGCGGGGGGGTCAGATACGCAGTATTTT. Protein product: CASSPLGAGGSDTQYF.

To note about this clonotype: A much larger clone is a single base away; this may be a read error. The chain recombines TRBV29-1 with TRBJ2-7; TRBD2 is a possible D gene (5 bases). The CDR3 has 12 amino acids. Germline CDR1 is SQVTM and CDR2 is ANQGSEA. Trimming shortened V by 4 bases and J by 2 bases, and 9 bases separated the two germline ends. CDR3 sequence reads: CSVGATTYEQYF. The CDR3 DNA sequence: TGCAGCGTTGGAGCGACTACCTACGAGCAGTACTTC.

This rearrangement joins TRBV20-1 to TRBJ2-5, with 9 bases aligning to TRBD2. The CDR3 loop spans 17 amino acids. CDR1 is DFQATT and CDR2 is SNEGSKA in the germline V gene (reference sequence). V lost 1 base, J lost 0 bases, and 9 bases stayed unmatched. This CDR3 is CSARGDPAGGDQETQYF. In DNA form, the CDR3 reads TGCAGTGCTAGAGGCGATCCAGCGGGGGGAGACCAAGAGACCCAGTACTTC.

The rearrangement joins TRBV29-1 to TRBJ2-7; TRBD1 matches 9 bases. V was clipped by 6 bases and J by 4 bases; unmatched bases: 10. Germline lookup yields CDR1 SQVTM and CDR2 ANQGSEA. The CDR3 sequence is 14 residues long. CDR3 sequence reads: CSVEGQGESYEQYF. The CDR3, as DNA: TGCAGCGTAGAGGGACAGGGAGAGTCGTACGAGCAGTACTTC.

The rearrangement links TRBV5-1 to TRBJ2-7; possible D gene TRBD2, 6 bases. The CDR3 is 14 amino acids. V lost 2 bases to trimming and J lost 4 bases, with 13 bases between them. Germline-derived CDR1 and CDR2 are SGHRS and YFSETQ. The CDR3 loop is CASSFGAGKYEQYF. As DNA, the CDR3 is TGCGCCAGCAGCTTTGGTGCGGGAAAGTACGAGCAGTACTTC.

This clonotype was seen only a few times. The chain recombines TRBV6-1 with TRBJ2-3, with 12 nucleotides matching TRBD2. The CDR3 loop spans 16 amino acids. The V and J ends lost 6 bases and 3 bases, in that order; junction bases with no gene match: 7. Germline values: CDR1 MNHNS, CDR2 SASEGT. CDR3 residues: CASRRTSGAFTDTQYF. The CDR3 bases are TGTGCCAGCAGGCGGACTAGCGGGGCATTTACAGATACGCAGTATTTT.

V is TRBV3-1 and J is TRBJ1-2; D is perhaps TRBD1 (5 bases). The CDR3 totals 16 residues. V was pared by 1 base and J by 3 bases, with 15 bases between. The V gene's germline CDR1 is LGHDT and CDR2 YNNKEL (reference sequence). CDR3 sequence reads: CASSQVGSDSYYGYTF. CDR3 coding DNA: TGTGCCAGCAGCCAAGTTGGCTCAGACAGCTACTATGGCTACACCTTC. Based on the CDR3 plus reference TRBV3-1 and TRBJ1-2, the full variable domain is DTAVSQTPKYLVTQMGNDKSIKCEQNLGHDTMYWYKQDSKKFLKIMFSYNNKELIINETVPNRFSPKSPDKAHLNLHINSLELGDSAVYFCASSQVGSDSYYGYTFGSGTRLTVV.

The CDR3: CASSLRWVSYEQYF. CDR3 sequence (DNA): TGTGCCAGCAGTTTACGGTGGGTCTCCTACGAGCAGTACTTC. V gene TRBV27 combines with J gene TRBJ2-7; no clear D. Deletions cut 2 bases from V and 0 bases from J, with 8 bases between. Germline V gene sequence: CDR1 MNHEY, CDR2 SMNVEV (reference sequence). The CDR3 covers 14 residues.

The V gene is TRBV20-1, the J gene TRBJ2-1; maybe TRBD2 (5 bases). Trimming took 1 base from V and 10 from J, leaving 20 bases between them. Germline V lookup: CDR1 DFQATT, CDR2 SNEGSKA (reference sequence). The CDR3 contains 15 residues. In DNA form, the CDR3 reads TGCAGTGCTAGAGTTCTTCTGGAGGTTATACAAGAGCAGTTCTTC. Protein sequence: CSARVLLEVIQEQFF.

This clonotype was observed a few times. This chain links TRBV20-1 with TRBJ2-1, with 8 bases identical to TRBD1. The CDR3 spans 15 residues. After removal of 0 bases from V and 5 bases from J, the junction contained 6 bases not matched to a gene. Germline-derived CDR1 and CDR2 are DFQATT and SNEGSKA (reference sequence). CDR3 protein: CSARDVDRVNNEQFF. The DNA for the CDR3 is TGCAGTGCTAGAGACGTGGACAGGGTAAACAATGAGCAGTTCTTC.

This clonotype has just a few counts. This rearrangement joins TRBV5-1 to TRBJ2-1, with 8 bases aligning to TRBD2. Germline trimming cut 5 bases from V and 2 bases from J; bases unmatched to any gene: 12. This CDR3 contains 17 residues. Germline assignment: CDR1 SGHRS and CDR2 YFSETQ. The CDR3 spells CASSSPPSGGPYNEQFF. CDR3 nucleotides: TGCGCCAGCAGTTCACCTCCCAGCGGGGGACCCTACAATGAGCAGTTCTTC.

This clonotype was counted between two and nine times. The chain employs TRBV10-3 and TRBJ2-1; 9 bases agree with TRBD2. V shed 5 bases and J 4 bases; nucleotides not matched to a gene: 3. Germline V gene lookup returns CDR1 ENHRY and CDR2 SYGVKD. This CDR3 spans 14 amino acids. The CDR3 bases are TGTGCCATCAGTTCGAGCGGGGGGTACAATGAGCAGTTCTTC. Translated: CAISSSGGYNEQFF.

The rearrangement links TRBV4-1 to TRBJ2-2; no clear D. The V end was cut by 6 bases, the J end by 3 bases, with 11 bases between. The CDR3 contains 14 residues. The germline V gene encodes CDR1 MGHRA and CDR2 YSYEKL. The CDR3 loop reads CASRGPLDTGELFF. Here the CDR3 DNA reads TGCGCCAGCAGGGGCCCGCTGGACACCGGGGAGCTGTTTTTT.